This entry lists 20 T cell receptor beta chains sequenced from one sample in a study of cytomegalovirus exposure and HLA in healthy donors. With 60 Vbeta and 13 Jbeta primers, the PCR was carried out. Sequenced by immunoSEQ multiplex PCR; TCRdb stores in-frame clones only, minus some. The table includes about 190,000 clones, about four fifths detected once. Sequencing was performed on PBMCs. Source of these receptors: a man aged 40-50 years in good health and CMV-seropositive.

This chain uses TRBV7-2 with TRBJ2-3; D is possibly TRBD2 (6 bases). This CDR3 is built from 14 residues. V lost 11 bases and J 0 bases, leaving 15 bases between the germline ends. Germline V gives CDR1 SGHTA, CDR2 FQGNSA. As DNA, the CDR3 is TGTGCCGGTGCGAGGCGGGAAAGCACAGATACGCAGTATTTT. Encoded protein: CAGARRESTDTQYF.

J is TRBJ2-7 and V is TRBV6-1; maybe TRBD2 (5 bases). The CDR3 covers 14 residues. V lost 3 bases, J lost 2 bases, and 11 bases lay in between. CDR1 is MNHNS, CDR2 SASEGT, per germline. The CDR3 loop reads CASSERVSPYEQYF. CDR3 nucleotide sequence: TGTGCCAGCAGTGAGAGGGTATCTCCCTACGAGCAGTACTTC.

The rearrangement links TRBV13 to TRBJ2-7; 11 bases match TRBD2. The V and J ends lost 9 bases and 2 bases, in that order; junction bases with no gene match: 12. Germline V gene data show CDR1 as PRHDT and CDR2 as FYEKMQ (reference sequence). The length of the CDR3 is 16 residues. CDR3 sequence: CASGGASGRLAYEQYF. For the CDR3, the DNA is TGTGCCAGTGGCGGGGCTAGCGGGAGGCTAGCCTACGAGCAGTACTTC.

In DNA, the CDR3 is TGTGCCAGCAACCCTACAGGGGGCGCGGATCAGCCCCAGCATTTT. Amino acids: CASNPTGGADQPQHF. The chain is built from TRBV6-5 and TRBJ1-5; TRBD1 matches at 9 bases. V dropped 7 bases and J dropped 5; count of bases not matched to a gene: 9. Germline loops: CDR1 MNHEY, CDR2 SVGAGI. The CDR3 has 15 amino acids.

V usage is TRBV5-6 and J usage is TRBJ2-1; 10 bases fit TRBD1. Germline values: CDR1 SGHDT, CDR2 YYEEEE. Losses at the gene ends were 3 bases for V and 14 bases for J; bases not matched to a gene: 2. The CDR3 has 11 residues. The CDR3 spells CASSSGTGEFF. The CDR3 coding sequence is TGTGCCAGCAGCTCCGGGACAGGGGAGTTCTTC. Together with reference TRBV5-6 and TRBJ2-1, the CDR3 gives the full variable domain: DAGVTQSPTHLIKTRGQQVTLRCSPKSGHDTVSWYQQALGQGPQFIFQYYEEEERQRGNFPDRFSGHQFPNYSSELNVNALLLGDSALYLCASSSGTGEFFGPGTRLTVL.

V usage is TRBV6-1 and J usage is TRBJ1-1; D possibly corresponds to TRBD1 (5 bases). The CDR3 covers 14 residues. Germline loops: CDR1 MNHNS, CDR2 SASEGT. Trimming took off 5 bases at V and 0 bases at J, with 10 bases between the two ends. The CDR3 DNA reads as TGTGCCAGCAGTTATAGACAGATGAACACTGAAGCTTTCTTT. Residues: CASSYRQMNTEAFF.

This clone was observed a single time. The rearrangement joins TRBV9 to TRBJ2-7, with a possible D match to TRBD2 (6 bases). The germline V gene encodes CDR1 SGDLS and CDR2 YYNGEE. The CDR3 totals 14 residues. V lost 0 bases and J lost 6, with 13 bases in between. CDR3: CASSVAWSGSEQYF. Written as DNA, the CDR3 is TGTGCCAGCAGCGTAGCTTGGTCCGGGAGCGAGCAGTACTTC.

The chain carries TRBV6-5 and TRBJ2-5; TRBD2 agrees at 11 bases. TRBJ2-7 matches the DNA end more closely, so the J call is doubtful. Germline CDR1 MNHEY, CDR2 SVGAGI. The CDR3 covers 15 residues. The CDR3 is CASSATSGNSYEQYF. CDR3 sequence (DNA): TGTGCCAGCAGTGCGACTAGCGGGAATTCCTACGAGCAGTACTTC.

In DNA form, the CDR3 reads TGTGCCAGCAGCCAAGCTTCTAGCGCGTTTTACTACGAGCAGTACTTC. Translating gives CASSQASSAFYYEQYF. The gene calls are TRBV5-4 and TRBJ2-7, with D maybe TRBD2 (6 bases). The CDR3 length is 16 residues. Germline CDR1 and CDR2: SGHNT and YYREEE (reference sequence). The germline V and J ends were trimmed by 4 bases and 3 bases, with 20 bases remaining between them.

The chain recombines TRBV6-5 with TRBJ1-4; D perhaps matches TRBD1 (6 bases). Germline V gives CDR1 MNHEY, CDR2 SVGAGI. The V end lost 6 bases, the J end lost 8 bases, and 19 bases lay between the germline ends. The CDR3 has 15 residues. Written as DNA, the CDR3 is TGTGCCAGCAGGCGCACCGGGACACTGATAGAAAAACTGTTTTTT. Residues: CASRRTGTLIEKLFF.

The chain links TRBV7-9 to TRBJ2-7; TRBD1 aligns across 7 bases. V was clipped by 2 bases and J by 0 bases; unmatched bases: 7. CDR3 length equals 16 residues. Germline CDR1 SEHNR, CDR2 FQNEAQ (reference sequence). CDR3 coding DNA: TGTGCCAGCAGCTTAAAAAACAGGGGAGCCTCCTACGAGCAGTACTTC. The encoded protein is CASSLKNRGASYEQYF.

The chain combines TRBV12-5 with TRBJ2-3; TRBD2 aligns across 7 bases. Trimming took 3 bases from V and 2 from J; bases not matched to a gene: 8. Germline values: CDR1 LGHNT, CDR2 FRNRAP. The CDR3 is 16 residues long. The CDR3: CASGFGGGGYTDTQYF. In DNA, the CDR3 is TGTGCTAGTGGTTTTGGTGGCGGGGGTTACACAGATACGCAGTATTTT.

The CDR3 sequence: CASSIGGGRQPQHF. The DNA of the CDR3 is TGTGCCAGTAGTATTGGGGGGGGCAGGCAGCCCCAGCATTTT. The chain couples TRBV19 to TRBJ1-5; the D gene is possibly TRBD1 (6 bases). The CDR3 contains 14 residues. V dropped 3 bases and J dropped 7 bases, with 13 bases sitting between them. Germline V gene data show CDR1 as LNHDA and CDR2 as SQIVND (reference sequence). The full variable domain, completed using reference TRBV19 and TRBJ1-5, is DGGITQSPKYLFRKEGQNVTLSCEQNLNHDAMYWYRQDPGQGLRLIYYSQIVNDFQKGDIAEGYSVSREKKESFPLTVTSAQKNPTAFYLCASSIGGGRQPQHFGDGTRLSIL.

The chain carries TRBV9 and TRBJ1-6, with 7 bases fitting TRBD1. V shed 5 bases and J 9 bases; nucleotides not matched to a gene: 8. The CDR3 runs 14 residues. From germline, CDR1 is SGDLS and CDR2 YYNGEE. The CDR3 here is CASSPDRVGSPLHF. CDR3 bases: TGTGCCAGCAGTCCTGACAGGGTTGGTTCACCCCTCCACTTT.

The CDR3 region is CASRKKPGLSYEQYF. The CDR3 DNA follows: TGTGCCAGCAGAAAAAAACCGGGACTCAGTTACGAGCAGTACTTC. The chain is built from TRBV7-2 and TRBJ2-7; possibly TRBD2 for D (6 bases). V was trimmed by 6 bases and J by 4 bases, leaving 19 bases between them. CDR3 length: 15 residues. Per the germline V gene, CDR1 is SGHTA and CDR2 is FQGNSA.

The V gene is TRBV10-2, the J gene TRBJ2-2; TRBD1 matches at 7 bases. Germline CDR1 is WSHSY and CDR2 is SAAADI. V lost 4 bases and J lost 4; bases outside the gene matches: 9. The CDR3 sequence is 16 residues long. DNA of the CDR3: TGCGCCAGCAGTGGCTCTCCTTCAGGGGGCACCGGGGAGCTGTTTTTT. It encodes CASSGSPSGGTGELFF.

The V call is TRBV6-4, the J call TRBJ2-1; 9 nucleotides align to TRBD2. The V gene's germline CDR1 is MRHNA and CDR2 SNTAGT. With V trimmed by 5 bases and J by 7 bases, 6 bases remained unmatched. The CDR3 loop spans 14 amino acids. For the CDR3, the DNA is TGTGCCAGCAGTACCCTAGCGGGGACGAATGAGCAGTTCTTC. Encoded protein: CASSTLAGTNEQFF.

CDR3 bases: TGCGCCAGCCGGAGTAGGACAGGGGCCTACGAGCAGTACTTC. Protein sequence: CASRSRTGAYEQYF. The chain combines TRBV10-2 with TRBJ2-7, with 9 bases lining up with TRBD1. The CDR3 is made up of 14 amino acids. Germline V gene lookup returns CDR1 WSHSY and CDR2 SAAADI. Trimming cost V 8 bases and J 2 bases; bases outside gene matches: 7.

The chain joins TRBV5-6 to TRBJ2-3, with a tentative D call TRBD1 (6 bases). CDR1 is SGHDT, CDR2 YYEEEE, per germline. Trimming left V 1 base short and J 0 bases short, with 12 bases between. CDR3 length: 16 residues. The DNA of the CDR3 is TGTGCCAGCAGCTTGATCAGGGGATCTAGCACAGATACGCAGTATTTT. Protein: CASSLIRGSSTDTQYF.

Only a few counts were recorded for this clone. CDR3 bases: TGCGCCAGCAGTGGGACAGGCGGCTACACCTTC. Translation gives CASSGTGGYTF. This sequence joins TRBV4-1 and TRBJ1-2; 8 nucleotides align to TRBD1. Germline-derived CDR1 and CDR2 are MGHRA and YSYEKL. Trimming removed 6 bases from V and 8 bases from J; junction bases left unmatched: 2. The CDR3 has 11 residues.